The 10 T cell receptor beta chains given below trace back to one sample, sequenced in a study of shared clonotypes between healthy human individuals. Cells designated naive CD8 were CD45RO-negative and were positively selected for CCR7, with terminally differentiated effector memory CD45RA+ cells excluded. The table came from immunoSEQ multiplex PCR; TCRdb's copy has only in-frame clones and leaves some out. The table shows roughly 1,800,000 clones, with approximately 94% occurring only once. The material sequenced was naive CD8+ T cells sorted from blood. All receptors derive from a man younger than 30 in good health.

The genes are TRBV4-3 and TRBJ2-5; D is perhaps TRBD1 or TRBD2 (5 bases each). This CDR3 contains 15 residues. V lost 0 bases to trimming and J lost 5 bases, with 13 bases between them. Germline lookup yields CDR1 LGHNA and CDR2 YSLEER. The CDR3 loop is CASSQEVRELETQYF. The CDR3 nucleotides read TGCGCCAGCAGCCAAGAAGTCAGGGAGTTGGAGACCCAGTACTTC.

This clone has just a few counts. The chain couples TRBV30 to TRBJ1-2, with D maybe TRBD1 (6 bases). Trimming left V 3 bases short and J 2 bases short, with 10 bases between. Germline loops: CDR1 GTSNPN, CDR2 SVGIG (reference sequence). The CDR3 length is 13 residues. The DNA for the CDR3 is TGTGCCTGGAGACATCAGGGGAACTATGGCTACACCTTC. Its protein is CAWRHQGNYGYTF.

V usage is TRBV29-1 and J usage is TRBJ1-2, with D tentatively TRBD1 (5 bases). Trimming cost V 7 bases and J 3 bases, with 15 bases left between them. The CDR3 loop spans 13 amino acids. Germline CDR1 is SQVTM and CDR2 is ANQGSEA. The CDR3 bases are TGCAGCGCCCGCTGGGGCAGTGACTATGGCTACACCTTC. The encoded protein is CSARWGSDYGYTF. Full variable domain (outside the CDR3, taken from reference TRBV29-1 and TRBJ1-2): SAVISQKPSRDICQRGTSLTIQCQVDSQVTMMFWYRQQPGQSLTLIATANQGSEATYESGFVIDKFPISRPNLTFSTLTVSNMSPEDSSIYLCSARWGSDYGYTFGSGTRLTVV.

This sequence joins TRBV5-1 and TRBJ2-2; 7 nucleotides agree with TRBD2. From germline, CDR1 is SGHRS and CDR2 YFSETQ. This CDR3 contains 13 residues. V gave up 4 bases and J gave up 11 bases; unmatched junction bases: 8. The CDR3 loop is CASSAGGTVELFF. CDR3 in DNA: TGCGCCAGCAGCGCCGGGGGGACGGTTGAGCTGTTTTTT.

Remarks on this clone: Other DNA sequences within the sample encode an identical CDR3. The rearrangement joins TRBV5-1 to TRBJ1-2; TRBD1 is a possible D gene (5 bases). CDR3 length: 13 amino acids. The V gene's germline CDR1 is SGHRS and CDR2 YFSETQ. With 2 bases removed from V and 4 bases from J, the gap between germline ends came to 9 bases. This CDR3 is CASSFGTGYGYTF. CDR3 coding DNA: TGCGCCAGCAGCTTTGGGACGGGCTATGGCTACACCTTC.

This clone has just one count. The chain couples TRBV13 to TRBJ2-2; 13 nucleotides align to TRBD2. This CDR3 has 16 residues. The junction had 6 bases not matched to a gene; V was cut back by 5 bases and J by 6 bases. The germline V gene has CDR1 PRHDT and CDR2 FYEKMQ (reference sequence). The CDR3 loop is CASSPRTSGSPGELFF. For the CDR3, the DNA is TGTGCCAGCAGCCCGCGGACTAGCGGGAGTCCCGGGGAGCTGTTTTTT.

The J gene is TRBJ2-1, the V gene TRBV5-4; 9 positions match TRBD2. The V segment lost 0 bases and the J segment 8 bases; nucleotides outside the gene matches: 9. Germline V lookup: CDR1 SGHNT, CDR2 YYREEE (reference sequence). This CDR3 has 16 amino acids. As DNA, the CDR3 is TGTGCCAGCAGCTTGGAGCCTGCGGGGGGGCCCTATGAGCAGTTCTTC. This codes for CASSLEPAGGPYEQFF.

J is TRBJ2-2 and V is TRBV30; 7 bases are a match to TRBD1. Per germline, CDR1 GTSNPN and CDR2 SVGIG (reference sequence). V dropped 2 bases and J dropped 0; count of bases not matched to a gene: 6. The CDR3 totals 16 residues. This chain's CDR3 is CAWSFIGGPNTGELFF. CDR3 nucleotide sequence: TGTGCCTGGAGTTTTATAGGGGGCCCGAACACCGGGGAGCTGTTTTTT. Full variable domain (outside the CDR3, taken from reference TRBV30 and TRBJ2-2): SQTIHQWPATLVQPVGSPLSLECTVEGTSNPNLYWYRQAAGRGLQLLFYSVGIGQISSEVPQNLSASRPQDRQFILSSKKLLLSDSGFYLCAWSFIGGPNTGELFFGEGSRLTVL.

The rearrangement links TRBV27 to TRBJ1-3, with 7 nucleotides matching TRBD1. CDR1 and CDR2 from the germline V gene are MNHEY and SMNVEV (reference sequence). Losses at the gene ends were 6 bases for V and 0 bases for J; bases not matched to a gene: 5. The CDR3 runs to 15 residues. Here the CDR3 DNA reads TGTGCCAGCAGGCTGGGACAGAACTCTGGAAACACCATATATTTT. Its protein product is CASRLGQNSGNTIYF.

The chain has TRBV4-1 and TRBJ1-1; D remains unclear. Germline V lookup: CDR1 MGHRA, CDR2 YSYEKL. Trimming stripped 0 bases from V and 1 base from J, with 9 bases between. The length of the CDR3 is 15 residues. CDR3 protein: CASSQDSAANTEAFF. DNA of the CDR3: TGCGCCAGCAGCCAAGACTCCGCGGCGAACACTGAAGCTTTCTTT.